Listed below are T cell receptor beta chains from one sample, sequenced in a study of PD-1 blockade in mismatch repair-deficient tumors. TCRdb keeps only in-frame clones here, not all; method: immunoSEQ multiplex PCR. The table records around 100,000 clones, about three quarters of them present only once. The specimen comprised peripheral blood, sampled approximately 60 weeks after starting pembrolizumab. Receptor source: an adult with mismatch repair-deficient cancer. The CDR3 runs from the conserved cysteine through the conserved F or W. The D gene is left open where the match is weak.

V | D | length | CDR3
TRBV7-9 | - | 12 | CASSLPSGEQYF
TRBV7-3 | - | 15 | CASSAQGAPGNTIYF
TRBV29-1 | TRBD2 | 15 | CSVERVAGRADTQYF
TRBV21-1 | - | 13 | CAARLADGYEQYF
TRBV5-6 | - | 14 | CASSFSASSYEQYF
TRBV4-1 | TRBD2 | 18 | CASSQVDLGLAGGNEQFF
TRBV9 | - | 16 | CASSATGRRSDYEQFF
TRBV20-1 | - | 9 | CSARSRSDF
TRBV9 | - | 14 | CASSVTASTDTQYF
TRBV2 | - | 14 | CATSTESMNTEAFF
TRBV28 | TRBD2 | 13 | CASPAGGWNEQFF
TRBV2 | - | 12 | CASEYRNTEAFF
TRBV5-7 | - | 11 | CASSKRGEQFF
TRBV6-6 | - | 14 | CASSYTVGGNTIYF
TRBV7-9 | TRBD2 | 16 | CASSLRGLAGSETQYF
TRBV9 | TRBD1 | 15 | CASSVGGTVNTEAFF
TRBV19 | TRBD2 | 17 | CASSRGLAGLNTGELFF
TRBV19 | TRBD2 | 15 | CASGGLAGDSYEQYF
TRBV5-1 | TRBD2 | 15 | CASSFSSGRYNEQFF
TRBV5-4 | - | 14 | CASSREDRTYEQYF
TRBV9 | - | 15 | CASSVDSGDWETQYF
TRBV2 | TRBD2 | 15 | CASSAALAGKETQYF
TRBV4-3 | TRBD2 | 14 | CASSFGLAAYEQYF
TRBV29-1 | - | 14 | CSVAGERGTYEQYF
TRBV2 | TRBD2 | 15 | CASSEQGLAHNEQFF
TRBV9 | - | 14 | CASNPSGYSYEQYF
TRBV5-1 | TRBD2 | 17 | CASSLTFGTTYTDTQYF
TRBV7-9 | TRBD2 | 15 | CASSLGAGEGNTQYF
TRBV7-8 | - | 13 | CASSPVRPRGYTF
TRBV25-1 | - | 15 | CASSEFREMNTEAFF
TRBV7-9 | - | 12 | CASSFSGNEQYF
TRBV5-1 | TRBD2 | 16 | CASSRGLAGLTDTQYF
TRBV4-3 | - | 16 | CASSQDTGTLSYEQYF
TRBV6-5 | - | 16 | CASSYSTGPSTDTQYF
TRBV7-7 | - | 15 | CASSLAVGETGELFF
TRBV9 | - | 15 | CASSVDGSSTDTQYF
TRBV5-1 | - | 15 | CASSLEFRDPYGYTF
TRBV27 | TRBD2 | 15 | CASSQYPGGFYEQYF
TRBV5-4 | - | 14 | CASSFDQISDTQYF
TRBV4-1 | - | 17 | CASSQEPAGARGETQYF
TRBV5-4 | TRBD1 | 15 | CASSLEGGQGREQYF
TRBV9 | - | 16 | CASSVASSTDYNEQFF
TRBV27 | TRBD2 | 16 | CASSPLTSGREETQYF